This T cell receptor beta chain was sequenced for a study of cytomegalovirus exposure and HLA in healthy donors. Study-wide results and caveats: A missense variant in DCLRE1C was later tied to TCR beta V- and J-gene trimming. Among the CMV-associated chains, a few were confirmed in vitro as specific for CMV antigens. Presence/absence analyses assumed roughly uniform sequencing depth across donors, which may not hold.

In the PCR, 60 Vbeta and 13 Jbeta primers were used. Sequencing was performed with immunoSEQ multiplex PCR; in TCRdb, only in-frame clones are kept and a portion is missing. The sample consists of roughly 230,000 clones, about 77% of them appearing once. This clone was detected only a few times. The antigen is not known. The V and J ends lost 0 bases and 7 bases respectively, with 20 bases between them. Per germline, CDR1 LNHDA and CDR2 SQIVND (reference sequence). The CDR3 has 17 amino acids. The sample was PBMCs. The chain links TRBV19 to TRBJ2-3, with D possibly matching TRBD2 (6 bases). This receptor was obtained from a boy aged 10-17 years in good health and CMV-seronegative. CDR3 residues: CASSIDPGSLGGNTQYF. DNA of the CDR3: TGTGCCAGTAGTATAGATCCCGGGAGCCTAGGAGGGAATACGCAGTATTTT.